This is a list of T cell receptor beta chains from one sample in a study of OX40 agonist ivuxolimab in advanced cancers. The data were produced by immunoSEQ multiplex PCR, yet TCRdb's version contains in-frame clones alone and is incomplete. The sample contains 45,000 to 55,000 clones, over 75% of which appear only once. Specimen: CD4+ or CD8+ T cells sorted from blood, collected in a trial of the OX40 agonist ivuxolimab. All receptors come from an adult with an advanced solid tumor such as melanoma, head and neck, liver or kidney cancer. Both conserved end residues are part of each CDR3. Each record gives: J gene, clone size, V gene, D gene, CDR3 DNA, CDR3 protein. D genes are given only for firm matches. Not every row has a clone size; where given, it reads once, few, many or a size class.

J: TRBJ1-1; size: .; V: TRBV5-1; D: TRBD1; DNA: TGCGCCAGCAGCGTAGGCGACAGGGCGAACACTGAAGCTTTCTTT; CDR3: CASSVGDRANTEAFF
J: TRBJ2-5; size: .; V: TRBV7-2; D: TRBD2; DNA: TGTGCCAGCACCTCCAGCCGGGAGGGCCTGAGAGAGACCCAGTACTTC; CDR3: CASTSSREGLRETQYF
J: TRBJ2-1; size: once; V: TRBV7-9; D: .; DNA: TGTGCCAGCAGCCCCCTCCTCAAAAATGAGCAGTTCTTC; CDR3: CASSPLLKNEQFF
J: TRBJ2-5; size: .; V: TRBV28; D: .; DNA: TGTGCCAGCAGTTTAGGGGCAGGGGTAGAGACCCAGTACTTC; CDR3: CASSLGAGVETQYF
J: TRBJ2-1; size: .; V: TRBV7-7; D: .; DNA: TGTGCCAGCAGCTTAGGGGTTACAAGCGGCCCGTACAATGAGCAGTTCTTC; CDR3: CASSLGVTSGPYNEQFF
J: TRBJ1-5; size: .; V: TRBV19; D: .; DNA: TGTGCCAGTACCACACGTGGGGGGCAGGGCAATCAGCCCCAGCATTTT; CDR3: CASTTRGGQGNQPQHF
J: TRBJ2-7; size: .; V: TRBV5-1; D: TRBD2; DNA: TGCGCCACCTCAGCGGGAGGGGCCCTCTCCTACGAGCAGTACTTC; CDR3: CATSAGGALSYEQYF
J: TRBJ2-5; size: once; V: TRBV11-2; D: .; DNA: TGTGCCAGCAGCTTTTTGGGAGAGACCCAGTACTTC; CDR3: CASSFLGETQYF
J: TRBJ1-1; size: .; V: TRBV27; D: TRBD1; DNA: TGTGCCAGCAGCCGCGGACAGGGTGGCACTGAAGCTTTCTTT; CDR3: CASSRGQGGTEAFF
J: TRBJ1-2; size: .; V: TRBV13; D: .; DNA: TGTGCCAGCAGCTCAAGGACAGCCTGGGGCTACACCTTC; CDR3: CASSSRTAWGYTF
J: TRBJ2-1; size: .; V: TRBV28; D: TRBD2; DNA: TGTGCCAGCAGTTCCCCCGGAGGAGCGGGAATAAGTGAGCAGTTCTTC; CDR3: CASSSPGGAGISEQFF
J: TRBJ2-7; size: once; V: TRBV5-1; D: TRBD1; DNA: TGCGCCAGCAGCACGGGGACAGGGGTGTCCTACGAGCAGTACTTC; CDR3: CASSTGTGVSYEQYF
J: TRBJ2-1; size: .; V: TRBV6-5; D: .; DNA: TGTGCCAGCCGCGGGGCTAGACCCCCCAATGAGCAGTTCTTC; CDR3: CASRGARPPNEQFF
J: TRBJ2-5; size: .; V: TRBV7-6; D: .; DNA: TGTGCCAGCAGCTTAGCACCAGCGGATCAAGAGACCCAGTACTTC; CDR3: CASSLAPADQETQYF
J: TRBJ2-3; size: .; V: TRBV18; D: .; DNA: TGTGCCAGCTCACCTATGGGAGGCGAGGCGCAGTATTTT; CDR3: CASSPMGGEAQYF
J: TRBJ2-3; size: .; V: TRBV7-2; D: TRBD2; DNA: TGTGCCAGCAGCTTGGGACTAGGCACAGATACGCAGTATTTT; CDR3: CASSLGLGTDTQYF
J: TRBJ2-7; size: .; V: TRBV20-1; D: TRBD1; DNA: TGCAGTGCCTCACAGGGGAACGAGCAGTACTTC; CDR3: CSASQGNEQYF
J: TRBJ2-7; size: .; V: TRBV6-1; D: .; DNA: TGTGCCAGCAGTGAATGGCCGCTACAGGCCTACGAGCAGTACTTC; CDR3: CASSEWPLQAYEQYF
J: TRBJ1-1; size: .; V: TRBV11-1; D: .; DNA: TGTGCCAGCAGCTTAGGGAGGGGGAACACTGAAGCTTTCTTT; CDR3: CASSLGRGNTEAFF
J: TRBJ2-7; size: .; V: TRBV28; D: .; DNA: TGTGCCAGCGGCTCGGACTACCTATACGAGCAGTACTTC; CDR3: CASGSDYLYEQYF
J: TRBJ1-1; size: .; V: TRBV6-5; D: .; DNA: TGTGCCAGCAGAGCCTTACGAAGCATGAACACTGAAGCTTTCTTT; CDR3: CASRALRSMNTEAFF
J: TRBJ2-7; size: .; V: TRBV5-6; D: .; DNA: TGTGCCAGCAGCCCGGAGACAAACTACGAGCAGTACTTC; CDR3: CASSPETNYEQYF
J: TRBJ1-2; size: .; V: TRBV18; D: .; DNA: TGTGCCAGCTCACCACCCCCACAAACCTATGGCTACACCTTC; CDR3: CASSPPPQTYGYTF
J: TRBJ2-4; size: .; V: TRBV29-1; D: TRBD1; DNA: TGCAGCGCCGGGACAGATAAAAACATTCAGTACTTC; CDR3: CSAGTDKNIQYF
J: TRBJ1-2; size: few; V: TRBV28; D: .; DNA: TGTGCCAGCAGTCCAGGGTTCGGCTACACCTTC; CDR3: CASSPGFGYTF
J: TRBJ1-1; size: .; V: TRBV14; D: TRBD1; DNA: TGTGCCAGCAGCTACCGACAGGGCTTGAACACTGAAGCTTTCTTT; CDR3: CASSYRQGLNTEAFF
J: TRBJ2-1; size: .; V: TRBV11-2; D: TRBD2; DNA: TGTGCCAGCAGCGCAGGGGGGCTAGCGGGAGCTTACAATGAGCAGTTCTTC; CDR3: CASSAGGLAGAYNEQFF
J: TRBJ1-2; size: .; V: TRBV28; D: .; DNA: TGTGCCAGCAGTTTCGAGTCCTATGGCTACACCTTC; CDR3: CASSFESYGYTF
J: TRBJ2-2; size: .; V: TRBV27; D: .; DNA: TGTGCCAGCAGTCCCCGGGGGATTTTGAACACCGGGGAGCTGTTTTTT; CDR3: CASSPRGILNTGELFF
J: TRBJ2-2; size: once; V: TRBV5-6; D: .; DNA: TGTGCCAGCAGCTTGCGGGGTGTGGTGAACACCGGGGAGCTGTTTTTT; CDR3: CASSLRGVVNTGELFF
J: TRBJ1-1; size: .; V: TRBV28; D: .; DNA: TGTGCCAGCAGTATCATGGGGACTCTCACTGAAGCTTTCTTT; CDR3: CASSIMGTLTEAFF
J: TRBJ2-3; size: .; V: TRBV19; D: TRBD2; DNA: TGTGCCAGTAGTATTGAAGGGACTAGCGGTACAGGGCCTAGCACAGATACGCAGTATTTT; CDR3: CASSIEGTSGTGPSTDTQYF
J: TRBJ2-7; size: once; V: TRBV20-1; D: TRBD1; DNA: TGCAGTGCTACGGACAGGTACGAGCAGTACTTC; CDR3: CSATDRYEQYF
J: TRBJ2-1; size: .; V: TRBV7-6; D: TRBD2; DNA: TGTGCCAGCAGCTTAGTTAGCGGGAGGTATGATGAGCAGTTCTTC; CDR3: CASSLVSGRYDEQFF
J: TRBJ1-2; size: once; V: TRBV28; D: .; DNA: TGTGCCAGCAGCCTCGACAGCTATGGCTACACCTTC; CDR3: CASSLDSYGYTF
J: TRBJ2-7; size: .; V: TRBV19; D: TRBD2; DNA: TGTGCCAGTAGTCCCACGCGGGGGAACGAGCAGTACTTC; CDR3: CASSPTRGNEQYF
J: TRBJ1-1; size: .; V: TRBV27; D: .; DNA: TGTGCCAGCAGTCTGACTGGCACTGAAGCTTTCTTT; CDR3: CASSLTGTEAFF
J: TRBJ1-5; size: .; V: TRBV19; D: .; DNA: TGTGCCAGTAGTATAGCTGGGGGTAGCAATCAGCCCCAGCATTTT; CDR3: CASSIAGGSNQPQHF
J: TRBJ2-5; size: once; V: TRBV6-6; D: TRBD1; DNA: TGTGCCGGAGGACAGGGTAGAGAGACCCAGTACTTC; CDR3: CAGGQGRETQYF
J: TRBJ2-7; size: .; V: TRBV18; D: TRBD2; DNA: TGTGCCAGCTCACCCGCTAGCGGGAGTGTCCACGAGCAGTACTTC; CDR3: CASSPASGSVHEQYF
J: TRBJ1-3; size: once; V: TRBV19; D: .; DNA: TGTGCCAGTAGTATCCCTGCCGGGGCTGTTACTGGAAACACCATATATTTT; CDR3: CASSIPAGAVTGNTIYF
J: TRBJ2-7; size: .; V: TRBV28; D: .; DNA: TGTGCCAGCAGTTTTACCCTCAGGGAATCGACCTACGAGCAGTACTTC; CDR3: CASSFTLRESTYEQYF
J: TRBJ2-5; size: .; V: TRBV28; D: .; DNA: TGTGCCACGAGCGGCCAGCCTTCGCAAGAGACCCAGTACTTC; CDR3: CATSGQPSQETQYF
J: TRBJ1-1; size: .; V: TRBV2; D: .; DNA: TGTGCCAGCAAAGGGCAGCGGAACACTGAAGCTTTCTTT; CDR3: CASKGQRNTEAFF
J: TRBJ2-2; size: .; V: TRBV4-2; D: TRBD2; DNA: TGTGCCAGCAGCCAAGAGGGACTAGCGGGGACGAACACCGGGGAGCTGTTTTTT; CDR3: CASSQEGLAGTNTGELFF